The clone carrying this T cell receptor (beta chain) was seen more than once but under ten times. Its antigen is not identified. Each CDR3 protein gets one entry after TCRdb re-called the 5' RACE reads with MiXCR. The sample contains fewer than 450,000 distinct CDR3 sequences, 20% to 25% of which appear only once. CDR3 length: 13 residues. The V end lost 4 bases, the J end lost 3 bases, and 7 bases lay between the germline ends. Germline V CDR1 and CDR2: SGHRS, YFSETQ. This sample was taken from a study of T-cell memory formation after mild COVID-19. Study conclusions and caveats: CD4/CD8 balance held among clones contracting day 15 to 85, and later expanders leaned CD4+.

The origin of this receptor is an adult woman who had mild COVID-19 (a few samples of this study predate the infection). Cell type and time point are not known. The chain links TRBV5-1 to TRBJ2-2; D remains ambiguous. The sample was PBMCs or a T cell subset sorted from them (not recorded which). Here the CDR3 reads CASSAEYTGELFF. For the CDR3, the DNA is TGCGCCAGCAGCGCCGAGTACACCGGGGAGCTGTTTTTT. Complete variable domain (other parts from reference TRBV5-1 and TRBJ2-2): KAGVTQTPRYLIKTRGQQVTLSCSPISGHRSVSWYQQTPGQGLQFLFEYFSETQRNKGNFPGRFSGRQFSNSRSEMNVSTLELGDSALYLCASSAEYTGELFFGEGSRLTVL.